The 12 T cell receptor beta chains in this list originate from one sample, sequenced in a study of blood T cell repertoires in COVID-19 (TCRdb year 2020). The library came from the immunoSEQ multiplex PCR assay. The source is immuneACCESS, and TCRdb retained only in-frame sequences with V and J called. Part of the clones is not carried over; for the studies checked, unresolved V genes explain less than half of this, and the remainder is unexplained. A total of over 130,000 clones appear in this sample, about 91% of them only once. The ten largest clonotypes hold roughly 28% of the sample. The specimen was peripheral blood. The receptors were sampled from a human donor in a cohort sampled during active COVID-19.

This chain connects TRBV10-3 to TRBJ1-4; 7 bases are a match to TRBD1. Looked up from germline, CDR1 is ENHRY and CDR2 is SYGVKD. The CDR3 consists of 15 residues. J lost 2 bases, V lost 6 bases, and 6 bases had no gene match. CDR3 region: CAIRDGTATNEKLFF. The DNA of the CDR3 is TGTGCCATCAGAGACGGGACAGCCACTAATGAAAAACTGTTTTTT.

The CDR3 reads CASRRQTAYEQYF. CDR3 in DNA: TGTGCCAGCAGGAGACAGACTGCCTACGAGCAGTACTTC. The chain recombines TRBV12-3 or TRBV12-4 with TRBJ2-7; perhaps TRBD1 as D (5 bases). V was cut by 6 bases and J by 2 bases, with 11 bases left in between. The CDR3 runs 13 residues.

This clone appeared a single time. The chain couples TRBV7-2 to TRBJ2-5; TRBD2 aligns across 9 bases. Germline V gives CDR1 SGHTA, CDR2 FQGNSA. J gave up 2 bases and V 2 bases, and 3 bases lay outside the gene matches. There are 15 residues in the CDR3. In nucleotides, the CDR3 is TGTGCCAGCAGCTTACAGCGGGGGGCTCAAGAGACCCAGTACTTC. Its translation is CASSLQRGAQETQYF. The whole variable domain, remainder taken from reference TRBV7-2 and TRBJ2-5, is GAGVSQSPSNKVTEKGKDVELRCDPISGHTALYWYRQSLGQGLEFLIYFQGNSAPDKSGLPSDRFSAERTGGSVSTLTIQRTQQEDSAVYLCASSLQRGAQETQYFGPGTRLLVL.

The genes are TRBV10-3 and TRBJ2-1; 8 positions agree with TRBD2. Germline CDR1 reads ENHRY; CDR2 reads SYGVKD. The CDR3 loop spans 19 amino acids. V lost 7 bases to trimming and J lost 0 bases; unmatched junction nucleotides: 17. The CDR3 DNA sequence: TGTGCCATCAAGGGTGAAACGGGGGGGCCTCTGAGCTCCTACAATGAGCAGTTCTTC. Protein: CAIKGETGGPLSSYNEQFF.

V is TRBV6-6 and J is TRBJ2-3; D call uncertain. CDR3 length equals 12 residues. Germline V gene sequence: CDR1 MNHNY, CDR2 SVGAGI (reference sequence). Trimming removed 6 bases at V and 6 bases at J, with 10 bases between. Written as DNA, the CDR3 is TGTGCCAGCAGGGCCTTCGGGGATACGCAGTATTTT. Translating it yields CASRAFGDTQYF.

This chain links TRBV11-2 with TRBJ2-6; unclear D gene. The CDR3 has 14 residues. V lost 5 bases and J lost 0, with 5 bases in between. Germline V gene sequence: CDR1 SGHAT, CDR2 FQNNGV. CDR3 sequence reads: CASSLISGANVLTF. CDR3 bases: TGTGCCAGCAGCCTAATCTCTGGGGCCAACGTCCTGACTTTC.

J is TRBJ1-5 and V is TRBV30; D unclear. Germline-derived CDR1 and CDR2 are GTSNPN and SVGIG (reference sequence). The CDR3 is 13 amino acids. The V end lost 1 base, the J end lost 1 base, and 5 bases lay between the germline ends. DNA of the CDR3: TGTGCCTGGAGTGCCCAGAGCAATCAGCCCCAGCATTTT. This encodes CAWSAQSNQPQHF.

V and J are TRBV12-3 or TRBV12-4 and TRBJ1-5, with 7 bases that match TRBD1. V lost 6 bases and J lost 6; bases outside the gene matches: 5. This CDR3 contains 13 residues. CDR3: CASSTGEPQPQHF. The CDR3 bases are TGTGCCAGCAGCACAGGGGAGCCTCAGCCCCAGCATTTT.

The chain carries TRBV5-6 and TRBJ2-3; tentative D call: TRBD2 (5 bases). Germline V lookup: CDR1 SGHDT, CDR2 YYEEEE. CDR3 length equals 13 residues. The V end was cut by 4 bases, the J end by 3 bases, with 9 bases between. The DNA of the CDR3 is TGTGCCAGCAGCCCCACGGGGACAGATACGCAGTATTTT. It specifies CASSPTGTDTQYF.

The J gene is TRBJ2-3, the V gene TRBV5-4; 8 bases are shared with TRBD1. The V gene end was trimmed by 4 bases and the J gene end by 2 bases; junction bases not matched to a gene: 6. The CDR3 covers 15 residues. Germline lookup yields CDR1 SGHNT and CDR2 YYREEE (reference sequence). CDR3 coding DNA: TGTGCCAGCAGCCTCGGACAGGGTCACACAGATACGCAGTATTTT. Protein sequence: CASSLGQGHTDTQYF. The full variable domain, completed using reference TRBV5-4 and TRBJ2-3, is ETGVTQSPTHLIKTRGQQVTLRCSSQSGHNTVSWYQQALGQGPQFIFQYYREEENGRGNFPPRFSGLQFPNYSSELNVNALELDDSALYLCASSLGQGHTDTQYFGPGTRLTVL.

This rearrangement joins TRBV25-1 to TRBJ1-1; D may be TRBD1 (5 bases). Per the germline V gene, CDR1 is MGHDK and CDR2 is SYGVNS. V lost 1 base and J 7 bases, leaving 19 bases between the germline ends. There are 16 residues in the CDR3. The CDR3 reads CASSEWWLSGKDEAFF. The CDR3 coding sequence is TGTGCCAGCAGTGAATGGTGGTTATCAGGGAAAGATGAAGCTTTCTTT. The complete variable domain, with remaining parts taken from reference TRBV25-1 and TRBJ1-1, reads EADIYQTPRYLVIGTGKKITLECSQTMGHDKMYWYQQDPGMELHLIHYSYGVNSTEKGDLSSESTVSRIRTEHFPLTLESARPSHTSQYLCASSEWWLSGKDEAFFGQGTRLTVV.

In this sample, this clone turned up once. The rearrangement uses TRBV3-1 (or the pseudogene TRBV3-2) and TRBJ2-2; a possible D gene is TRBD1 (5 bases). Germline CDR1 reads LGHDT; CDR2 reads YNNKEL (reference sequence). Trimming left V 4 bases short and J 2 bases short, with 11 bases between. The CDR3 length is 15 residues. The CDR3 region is CASSLGAYNTGELFF. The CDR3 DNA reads TGTGCCAGCAGCCTAGGGGCGTACAACACCGGGGAGCTGTTTTTT.